Included here is one TCR beta chain sequence, with context. What antigen it recognizes has not been identified. No clone much larger than this one lies a single base away; base qualities are absent. This specimen comes from a study of blood T cell repertoires in COVID-19 (dated by TCRdb to about 2020). At the level of the whole study: Collaborator samples came from the United States, Italy and Spain and covered acute and convalescent phases of COVID-19. The material from the prospective study consisted of cDNA or gDNA derived from T cells, B-cell-depleted T cells, or PBMCs. The dataset comprised deeply sampled blood TCRbeta repertoires from subjects exposed to, actively infected with, or recovered from COVID-19. The repertoires were released in a freely available public database meant as a resource for research on the immune response to SARS-CoV-2. Samples were obtained from the ongoing ImmuneRACE study (first 160 participants) and from approximately 1,200 subjects provided by 6 global collaborators. A de-identified subject ID, COVID-19 status, age in years and sex were almost always included in the sample metadata. HLA class I and class II types, where available, came from metadata supplied by the sample provider rather than from assay-based typing.

The paper as a whole reports these results and caveats: Clinical and demographic metadata were provided uncurated, with the amount varying by source and participant.

V ends up 2 bases short and J 3 bases short, with an unmatched junction base count of 5. The CDR3 covers 14 residues, taking in both the cysteine and the phenylalanine. The kept DNA is CDR3 alone, 42 bases in frame from the first base. Per the germline V gene (reference sequence), SGHKS is the CDR1 and YYEKEE is the CDR2. Participants in the prospective study were enrolled through a virtual design, were aged roughly 18 to 95 years, and lived in some 24 United States geographic areas. In the prospective study, cohorts were assigned on the basis of participant-reported clinical history obtained from a screening survey and a study questionnaire. In the prospective study, mobile phlebotomists collected whole blood, serum and a nasopharyngeal or oropharyngeal swab from each participant. Participants in the prospective study had the option to provide additional blood draws and questionnaires over an approximately two-month period. Before DNA extraction, blood samples from the prospective study were shipped at room temperature or frozen.

TCRbeta CDR3 regions were amplified from genomic DNA using the immunoSEQ Assay, a bias-controlled multiplex PCR. The published analysis was carried out like this. Nucleated cell counts per sample were estimated from amplification of reference gene primers within the assay. Sequence reads were collapsed and filtered to measure the absolute abundance of every unique TCRbeta CDR3 rearrangement. Productive Simpson clonality was computed per sample as the square root of Simpson's diversity index over productive rearrangements. TCRdb holds this immuneACCESS table with in-frame rearrangements only. Some clones are missing; in checked studies, unresolved V genes explain under half, and the rest has no known cause. That table is the source of V, J and clone size, and D and trimming were worked out from the DNA. The sample table shows approximately 270,000 clones, and just under 90% are seen once. The ten largest clones represent 4.1% of the sample.

The sequencing input was PBMCs or T cells enriched from blood (not recorded which). Rearrangement joined TRBV5-5 to TRBJ2-7; TRBD1 agrees with 7 junctional bases. The TCR sequence derives from a woman younger than 45 with acute COVID-19. Here the CDR3 is given as CASSFTGAVYEQYF. At the DNA level, the sequence is TGTGCCAGCAGCTTTACAGGGGCCGTCTACGAGCAGTACTTC.